One and the same sample provided the 9 T cell receptor beta chains below, sequenced in a study of response to subunit inactivated influenza vaccine. TCRdb passed the RT-PCR reads through MiXCR, listing each CDR3 protein once. The sample lists about 190,000 distinct CDR3 sequences, approximately 15% occurring once. The sample here was CD8+ T cells sorted from PBMCs, taken roughly 5 days after vaccination. The origin of the receptors is a man aged 45 to 65 who received an inactivated influenza vaccine.

As for this clonotype: This may arise from a read error, as a much more abundant clone is one base away. The chain combines TRBV9 with TRBJ2-2; 9 bases align to TRBD2. The CDR3 covers 16 residues. Looked up from germline, CDR1 is SGDLS and CDR2 is YYNGEE. The CDR3 nucleotides are TGTGCCAGCAGCTCGGGACTAGCAACGAACACCGGGGAGCTGTCTTTT. It yields the protein CASSSGLATNTGELSF.

This clonotype was seen only a few times. The chain couples TRBV7-2 to TRBJ1-1; D is unresolved. Trimming pared 5 bases from V and 3 bases from J, leaving 16 bases between. This CDR3 has 15 residues. From germline, CDR1 is SGHTA and CDR2 FQGNSA. As DNA, the CDR3 is TGTGCCAGCAGCCCGCCAGAATCGATGGACACTGAAGCTTTCTTT. Residues: CASSPPESMDTEAFF.

This clonotype was found a few times. The J gene is TRBJ2-1, the V gene TRBV12-3 or TRBV12-4; D is uncertain. Trimming cost V 9 bases and J 4 bases, with 7 bases left between them. The CDR3 totals 11 residues. CDR3 bases: TGTGCCAGAGTCAGATACAATGAGCAGTTCTTC. Its translation: CARVRYNEQFF.

The chain links TRBV11-1 to TRBJ2-7, with a weak D call TRBD1 (6 bases). Trimming removed 3 bases at V and 1 base at J, with 19 bases between. Germline lookup yields CDR1 SGHAT and CDR2 FQDESV (reference sequence). This CDR3 is 17 amino acids long. The CDR3: CASSFSGTERGSYEQYF. DNA of the CDR3: TGTGCCAGCAGCTTTTCAGGGACGGAGAGGGGGTCCTACGAGCAGTACTTC.

A few counts support this clonotype. V usage is TRBV25-1 and J usage is TRBJ1-2; 10 bases align to TRBD1. CDR3 length: 15 residues. Germline-derived CDR1 and CDR2 are MGHDK and SYGVNS. After removal of 4 bases from V and 4 bases from J, the junction contained 6 bases not matched to a gene. The CDR3 DNA reads as TGTGCCAGCAGTGTGGGGACAGGGGATATCTATGGCTACACCTTC. This translates into CASSVGTGDIYGYTF.

The V call is TRBV6-2 or TRBV6-3, the J call TRBJ2-7; TRBD1 is a possible D gene (5 bases). CDR1 and CDR2 from the germline V gene are MNHEY and SVGEGT. This CDR3 comprises 13 residues. Trimming cost V 10 bases and J 2 bases, with 15 bases left between them. CDR3 sequence: CATNPLTAYEQYF. For the CDR3, the DNA is TGTGCCACAAACCCCCTGACAGCCTACGAGCAGTACTTC.

This chain uses TRBV5-1 with TRBJ2-5; 7 bases fit TRBD2. Germline assignment: CDR1 SGHRS and CDR2 YFSETQ. CDR3 length equals 17 residues. V was pared by 4 bases and J by 3 bases, with 15 bases of the junction left unmatched. The CDR3 sequence is CASSPTFGAGRKETQYF. DNA for the CDR3: TGCGCCAGCAGCCCGACGTTCGGAGCGGGGAGAAAAGAGACCCAGTACTTC.

This chain joins TRBV15 and TRBJ2-3; maybe TRBD1 (5 bases). The CDR3 runs 15 residues. Trimming stripped 5 bases from V and 4 bases from J, with 16 bases between. Germline assignment: CDR1 LNHNV and CDR2 YYDKDF (reference sequence). CDR3 protein: CATSSPPQGSDTQYF. The CDR3 coding sequence is TGTGCCACCAGCTCGCCCCCCCAGGGTTCAGATACGCAGTATTTT.

This clonotype has only a few counts. This chain's CDR3 is CASILLGLAGEETQYF. The CDR3 DNA is TGTGCCAGCATCCTATTGGGACTAGCGGGAGAAGAGACCCAGTACTTC. The genes are TRBV7-9 and TRBJ2-5, with TRBD2 identical over 14 bases. CDR3 length: 16 amino acids. In germline, CDR1 is SEHNR, CDR2 FQNEAQ (reference sequence). Unmatched junction bases numbered 7, after V lost 7 bases and J lost 3 bases.